This TCR beta chain came from a study of T-cell memory formation after mild COVID-19. Overall study: Clustering of TCRs was largely donor specific.

With constant-segment primers, 5'RACE yielded cDNA libraries of TCR alpha and TCR beta that carried sample barcodes and UMIs. TCRdb reprocessed the 5' RACE reads via MiXCR and lists one record per CDR3 protein. The sample includes 250,000 to 400,000 distinct CDR3 sequences, 13% to 15% of them seen just once. Whole-study findings and limits: CD4+ contracting clones were mainly CM and EM; CD8+ ones, EMRA.

This clonotype was picked up a small number of times. What it recognizes is unknown. The TCR originated in a man younger than 35 who had mild COVID-19 (a few samples of this study predate the infection). Cell type and time point are not known. Sequenced: PBMCs or a T cell subset sorted from them (not recorded which).

The CDR3 coding sequence is TGTGCCAGCAGCCCCGGACAGGGAACATCCTACGAGCAGTACGTC. It yields the protein CASSPGQGTSYEQYV. The chain recombines TRBV7-2 with TRBJ2-7; 8 bases fit TRBD1. CDR1 and CDR2 (germline): SGHTA, FQGNSA. CDR3 length: 15 amino acids. With V trimmed by 5 bases and J by 1 base, 7 bases remained unmatched.